The rows below give T cell receptor beta chains drawn from one sample of a study of PD-1 blockade in classical Hodgkin lymphoma. TCRdb's table, derived via immunoSEQ multiplex PCR, lists solely in-frame clones and lacks some. The table records about 64,000 clones, roughly nine tenths of them present only once. Here the sequenced sample was peripheral blood mononuclear cells (PBMCs), taken before the fourth cycle of nivolumab. Source of these receptors: a human donor with classical Hodgkin lymphoma. Both conserved end residues are trimmed from each CDR3. The order of the fields is clone size, J gene, V gene, CDR3 protein. Expanded clones get a size class; other rows say once, few or many, or leave the size out.

>NA|TRBJ1-1|TRBV9
ASSVNGGVNTEAF
>NA|TRBJ2-7|TRBV7-8
ASSSRRYEQY
>NA|TRBJ2-2|TRBV7-6
ASRSEHTGELF
>NA|TRBJ2-3|TRBV6-4
ASRAGGANTDTQY
>NA|TRBJ1-5|TRBV10-3
AISEYQGRHQPQH
>few|TRBJ1-1|TRBV10-3
AIAGTGGTEAF
>NA|TRBJ1-1|TRBV7-9
ASRVEGITEAF
>NA|TRBJ2-3|TRBV18
ASSPQGTQY
>NA|TRBJ2-7|TRBV20-1
SARVEYEQY
>NA|TRBJ1-1|TRBV6-6
ASRTQKNTEAF
>NA|TRBJ1-2|TRBV29-1
SVEDWGYGYT
>NA|TRBJ2-7|TRBV13
ASSLGTGGPYEQY
>NA|TRBJ2-1|TRBV6-6
ASSSTSGASEF
>NA|TRBJ2-7|TRBV5-1
ASSLVPGGASVSYEQY
>NA|TRBJ1-1|TRBV30
AWTLVEAF
>NA|TRBJ2-3|TRBV23-1
ASSHPGHFLADTQY
>NA|TRBJ2-6|TRBV6-6
ASSGDRAGANVLT
>NA|TRBJ2-2|TRBV2
ATVTGNTGELF
>NA|TRBJ2-2|TRBV11-2
ASSLDSPRGLF
>once|TRBJ1-2|TRBV30
AWIWDRGHGYT
>NA|TRBJ1-1|TRBV11-2
ASSFGDTEAF
>NA|TRBJ2-4|TRBV5-1
ASSLGDRAQNIQY
>NA|TRBJ2-7|TRBV5-1
ASSRGAGESYEQY
>NA|TRBJ2-4|TRBV29-1
SVDTGHQNIQY
>NA|TRBJ2-1|TRBV29-1
SVDPRDRGLDEQF
>NA|TRBJ1-2|TRBV6-5
ASSRGGARSYGYT
>NA|TRBJ2-7|TRBV7-9
ASSSPGQRGSEQY